The 14 T cell receptor beta chains below were found in one sample sequenced in a study of radiotherapy plus CTLA-4 blockade in lung cancer. The protocol was immunoSEQ multiplex PCR, while the TCRdb copy is restricted to in-frame clones and leaves out a portion. The sample has 60,000 to 65,000 clones, 70% to 80% seen once; the top ten hold approximately 4%. Specimen: peripheral blood, collected from a patient treated with radiotherapy plus ipilimumab. These receptors came from a human donor with non-small cell lung cancer who had a complete response to radiotherapy plus ipilimumab.

The J gene is TRBJ1-1, the V gene TRBV18, with a tentative D call TRBD1 (6 bases). Germline V gives CDR1 KGHSH, CDR2 LQKENI. This CDR3 has 14 residues. V was shortened by 3 bases and J by 4 bases, with 12 bases between the two germline ends. The CDR3 DNA reads TGTGCCAGCTCACCGTCAGGGGAGATCACTGAAGCTTTCTTT. It encodes CASSPSGEITEAFF. Looking up the rest from reference TRBV18 and TRBJ1-1 gives the full variable domain: NAGVMQNPRHLVRRRGQEARLRCSPMKGHSHVYWYRQLPEEGLKFMVYLQKENIIDESGMPKERFSAEFPKEGPSILRIQQVVRGDSAAYFCASSPSGEITEAFFGQGTRLTVV.

The J gene is TRBJ2-4, the V gene TRBV6-5, with D unresolved. There are 16 residues in the CDR3. The germline V gene has CDR1 MNHEY and CDR2 SVGAGI. The ends were cut back, 0 bases at V and 0 bases at J, with 9 bases in the middle. CDR3 in amino acids: CASSYSNLAAKNIQYF. The CDR3 bases are TGTGCCAGCAGTTACTCGAATCTTGCAGCCAAAAACATTCAGTACTTC.

The chain combines TRBV23-1 with TRBJ2-2; D remains unclear. TRBV23-1 counts as an open reading frame of uncertain function. The ends were cut back, 1 base at V and 2 bases at J, with 14 bases in the middle. This CDR3 region has 17 residues. In nucleotides, the CDR3 is TGCGCCAGCAGTCAATTTCCTCCGGACCCTAACACCGGGGAGCTGTTTTTT. Encoded protein: CASSQFPPDPNTGELFF.

The V call is TRBV19, the J call TRBJ1-5, with a weak D call TRBD1 (5 bases). This CDR3 contains 15 residues. Germline CDR1 reads LNHDA; CDR2 reads SQIVND (reference sequence). V was clipped by 5 bases and J by 3 bases, with 14 bases between them. As DNA, the CDR3 is TGTGCCAGTAGTTCGGAGACAGAGCTCAATCAGCCCCAGCATTTT. Translated: CASSSETELNQPQHF.

V usage is TRBV19 and J usage is TRBJ1-4, with D unclear. The germline V gene has CDR1 LNHDA and CDR2 SQIVND (reference sequence). The CDR3 contains 15 residues. V was trimmed by 2 bases and J by 8 bases, leaving 15 bases between them. CDR3 sequence: CASSITGSRWEKLFF. The CDR3 DNA reads TGTGCCAGTAGTATAACCGGGTCGAGGTGGGAAAAACTGTTTTTT.

The rearrangement joins TRBV19 to TRBJ1-1; 7 bases align to TRBD1. Germline CDR1 reads LNHDA; CDR2 reads SQIVND (reference sequence). This CDR3 spans 13 amino acids. The trim removed 3 bases at V and 4 bases at J, leaving 2 bases unmatched. The CDR3 protein is CASSMTGRTEAFF. The CDR3 region has the DNA TGTGCCAGTAGTATGACAGGGCGCACTGAAGCTTTCTTT. Complete variable domain (other parts from reference TRBV19 and TRBJ1-1): DGGITQSPKYLFRKEGQNVTLSCEQNLNHDAMYWYRQDPGQGLRLIYYSQIVNDFQKGDIAEGYSVSREKKESFPLTVTSAQKNPTAFYLCASSMTGRTEAFFGQGTRLTVV.

The chain uses TRBV5-4 and TRBJ1-1, with D possibly TRBD1 on 5 matching bases. V lost 4 bases, J lost 0 bases, and 13 bases lay in between. CDR1 and CDR2 (germline): SGHNT, YYREEE (reference sequence). The CDR3 is made up of 15 amino acids. CDR3 in DNA: TGTGCCAGCAGCCTCTCCGGGACGGTGAACACTGAAGCTTTCTTT. It codes for CASSLSGTVNTEAFF.

The chain carries TRBV10-3 and TRBJ1-5; TRBD1 might be the D (5 bases). Germline assignment: CDR1 ENHRY and CDR2 SYGVKD. V lost 6 bases, J lost 0 bases, and 9 bases lay in between. The CDR3 is made up of 14 amino acids. CDR3 nucleotides: TGTGCCATCAGAGGGACGGATAGCAATCAGCCCCAGCATTTT. It encodes CAIRGTDSNQPQHF.

This sequence joins TRBV5-1 and TRBJ2-2, with TRBD1 matching over 7 bases. CDR3 length: 16 residues. After removal of 2 bases from V and 2 bases from J, the junction contained 6 bases not matched to a gene. Germline V gives CDR1 SGHRS, CDR2 YFSETQ. For the CDR3, the DNA is TGCGCCAGCAGCTTAGGGGGCCCCTTAAACACCGGGGAGCTGTTTTTT. Residues: CASSLGGPLNTGELFF. The complete variable domain, with remaining parts taken from reference TRBV5-1 and TRBJ2-2, reads KAGVTQTPRYLIKTRGQQVTLSCSPISGHRSVSWYQQTPGQGLQFLFEYFSETQRNKGNFPGRFSGRQFSNSRSEMNVSTLELGDSALYLCASSLGGPLNTGELFFGEGSRLTVL.

The rearrangement joins TRBV6-1 to TRBJ2-7; D remains ambiguous. V gave up 8 bases and J gave up 7 bases, with 18 bases separating them. The CDR3 loop spans 13 amino acids. Germline V gene sequence: CDR1 MNHNS, CDR2 SASEGT. DNA of the CDR3: TGTGCCAGCTGGCGGACCGCTTCGTGGGAGCAGTACTTC. It is translated as CASWRTASWEQYF.

The V and J genes are TRBV9 and TRBJ1-1; D is uncertain. Trimming left V 0 bases short and J 4 bases short, with 10 bases between. Germline-derived CDR1 and CDR2 are SGDLS and YYNGEE. The CDR3 consists of 14 residues. CDR3 nucleotides: TGTGCCAGCAGCGTAGGGGCCATTGGCACTGAAGCTTTCTTT. The encoded protein is CASSVGAIGTEAFF.

This chain joins TRBV6-4 and TRBJ1-1, with TRBD1 identical over 7 bases. This CDR3 region has 14 residues. V was clipped by 6 bases and J by 3 bases; unmatched bases: 7. CDR1 MRHNA and CDR2 SNTAGT come from the germline V gene. Here the CDR3 reads CASSNQGGDTEAFF. The CDR3 DNA follows: TGTGCCAGCAGCAACCAGGGGGGAGACACTGAAGCTTTCTTT.

This chain connects TRBV6-1 to TRBJ1-1; D not resolved. This CDR3 has 15 amino acids. Germline CDR1 and CDR2: MNHNS and SASEGT. V was trimmed by 6 bases and J by 5 bases, leaving 19 bases between them. The CDR3 is CASSPVTAARTEAFF. DNA for the CDR3: TGTGCCAGCAGCCCCGTGACTGCTGCCCGAACTGAAGCTTTCTTT.

This chain uses TRBV7-2 with TRBJ2-1; 11 nucleotides line up with TRBD2. This CDR3 is 16 amino acids long. V dropped 3 bases and J dropped 7; count of bases not matched to a gene: 8. CDR1 is SGHTA and CDR2 is FQGNSA in the germline V gene. The CDR3 protein is CASSFTSGSGFNEQFF. The DNA for the CDR3 is TGTGCCAGCAGCTTTACTAGCGGGAGTGGCTTTAATGAGCAGTTCTTC.